Each of the 26 T cell receptor beta chains below was sequenced from the same sample in a study of CD8 T cells in ankylosing spondylitis. TCRdb recomputed calls from the 5' RACE reads with MiXCR, one row per CDR3 protein. Of just under 350,000 distinct CDR3 sequences in the sample, roughly 14% were seen once. Material for sequencing was blood, either unsorted or a sorted T cell fraction (not recorded which). These receptor sequences come from a male donor with ankylosing spondylitis or in good health (not recorded which).

Only a few counts were recorded for this clonotype. This chain links TRBV20-1 with TRBJ1-4; a weak D match, TRBD1 (6 bases). V was clipped by 6 bases and J by 3 bases, with 11 bases between them. Germline V CDR1 and CDR2: DFQATT, SNEGSKA (reference sequence). The CDR3 loop spans 13 amino acids. CDR3 loop: CSATGQANEKLFF. The CDR3 DNA is TGCAGTGCCACGGGACAAGCTAATGAAAAACTGTTTTTT.

The CDR3 region has the DNA TGTGCCAGCAGTGTAAGGGGGACAGGGGGCTACGAGCAGTACTTC. Residues: CASSVRGTGGYEQYF. This chain links TRBV12-3 or TRBV12-4 with TRBJ2-7, with TRBD1 matching 11 bases. V lost 5 bases to trimming and J lost 3 bases; unmatched junction nucleotides: 6. This CDR3 spans 15 amino acids.

Only a few counts were recorded for this clonotype. The V and J genes are TRBV5-1 and TRBJ2-1; tentatively, D is TRBD1 or TRBD2 (5 bases each). The V gene lost 2 bases and the J gene lost 5 bases, with 8 bases spanning the gap. Germline lookup yields CDR1 SGHRS and CDR2 YFSETQ. The CDR3 consists of 13 residues. In DNA form, the CDR3 reads TGCGCCAGCAGCTTTCAGGGAGACAATGAGCAGTTCTTC. Translated: CASSFQGDNEQFF.

The CDR3 region is CASSQDQFQEKKYF. CDR3 coding DNA: TGCGCCAGCAGCCAAGATCAATTTCAGGAGAAGAAGTACTTC. The chain employs TRBV4-1 and TRBJ2-7; D not resolved. In germline, CDR1 is MGHRA, CDR2 YSYEKL. V lost 0 bases and J lost 11, with 17 bases in between. The CDR3 runs to 14 residues.

In its sample, this clonotype was seen a few times. This rearrangement joins TRBV7-2 to TRBJ2-3; possibly TRBD1 or TRBD2 for D (5 bases each). CDR3 length equals 14 residues. Germline assignment: CDR1 SGHTA and CDR2 FQGNSA. Trimming removed 3 bases at V and 7 bases at J, with 14 bases between. In DNA form, the CDR3 reads TGTGCCAGCAGCTTGCAGTTAGGGGAGAATACGCAGTATTTT. It translates to CASSLQLGENTQYF. Drawing the rest from reference TRBV7-2 and TRBJ2-3, the complete variable domain is GAGVSQSPSNKVTEKGKDVELRCDPISGHTALYWYRQSLGQGLEFLIYFQGNSAPDKSGLPSDRFSAERTGGSVSTLTIQRTQQEDSAVYLCASSLQLGENTQYFGPGTRLTVL.

This chain uses TRBV2 with TRBJ2-4; D gene uncertain. CDR1 and CDR2 from the germline V gene are SNHLY and FYNNEI. Trimming took off 5 bases at V and 0 bases at J, with 11 bases between the two ends. There are 15 residues in the CDR3. The CDR3 loop reads CASSQQPIAKNIQYF. In nucleotides, the CDR3 is TGTGCCAGCAGTCAGCAGCCGATAGCCAAAAACATTCAGTACTTC.

This clonotype was observed a few times. This chain uses TRBV5-5 with TRBJ2-3; 11 bases align to TRBD2. The germline V gene encodes CDR1 SGHKS and CDR2 YYEKEE (reference sequence). The CDR3 is 16 residues long. V shed 4 bases, J shed 2 bases, and the junction held 6 bases outside the gene matches. The DNA of the CDR3 is TGTGCCAGCAGCCGCCTGACTAGCGGGGCCACAGATACGCAGTATTTT. Protein product: CASSRLTSGATDTQYF.

The rearrangement joins TRBV12-3 or TRBV12-4 to TRBJ2-1; TRBD2 aligns across 10 bases. V lost 2 bases, J lost 7 bases, and 5 bases stayed unmatched. There are 15 residues in the CDR3. CDR3 residues: CASSLRGLALNEQFF. CDR3 nucleotides: TGTGCCAGCAGTTTAAGGGGACTAGCGTTGAATGAGCAGTTCTTC.

The chain combines TRBV18 with TRBJ2-1, with 7 positions matching TRBD1. CDR1 is KGHSH, CDR2 LQKENI, per germline. This CDR3 comprises 15 residues. V shed 0 bases, J shed 5 bases, and the junction held 4 bases outside the gene matches. The CDR3 reads CASSPPGDSNNEQFF. The CDR3 coding sequence is TGTGCCAGCTCACCACCGGGGGACAGCAACAATGAGCAGTTCTTC. Based on the CDR3 plus reference TRBV18 and TRBJ2-1, the full variable domain is NAGVMQNPRHLVRRRGQEARLRCSPMKGHSHVYWYRQLPEEGLKFMVYLQKENIIDESGMPKERFSAEFPKEGPSILRIQQVVRGDSAAYFCASSPPGDSNNEQFFGPGTRLTVL.

This clonotype appeared a few times. The chain couples TRBV18 to TRBJ2-5, with 14 bases fitting TRBD2. The CDR3 is 16 amino acids. Germline values: CDR1 KGHSH, CDR2 LQKENI. V lost 6 bases and J lost 5; bases outside the gene matches: 8. The CDR3 loop is CASSSTSGGAMETQYF. The CDR3 DNA reads TGTGCCAGCTCGTCGACTAGCGGGGGGGCCATGGAGACCCAGTACTTC.

CDR3 in DNA: TGCGCCAGCGCAGCGCGCACAGGCCCCTACGAGCAGTACTTC. Residues: CASAARTGPYEQYF. V gene TRBV4-1 combines with J gene TRBJ2-7, with D possibly matching TRBD1 (5 bases). Germline CDR1 is MGHRA and CDR2 is YSYEKL. This CDR3 is 14 amino acids long. Trimming stripped 8 bases from V and 2 bases from J, with 16 bases between.

This chain connects TRBV4-2 to TRBJ2-3; TRBD2 matches 7 bases. Germline CDR1 is LGHNA and CDR2 is YNFKEQ. The J segment lost 0 bases and the V segment lost 2 bases, leaving 8 bases of the junction unmatched. CDR3 size: 17 residues. CDR3 in amino acids: CASSQKNRRGSTDTQYF. The CDR3 DNA is TGTGCCAGCAGCCAAAAAAATCGGCGGGGGAGCACAGATACGCAGTATTTT.

The chain joins TRBV3-1 to TRBJ2-2; 9 bases fit TRBD2. The V gene end was trimmed by 1 base and the J gene end by 6 bases; junction bases not matched to a gene: 12. CDR3 size: 18 residues. Per germline, CDR1 LGHDT and CDR2 YNNKEL (reference sequence). The CDR3 bases are TGTGCCAGCAGCCAAGTGCGAAAAAGGTTAGCGGGAGCCGGGGAGCTGTTTTTT. It encodes CASSQVRKRLAGAGELFF.

V usage is TRBV19 and J usage is TRBJ2-1, with 14 nucleotides matching TRBD2. Unmatched junction bases numbered 15, after V lost 6 bases and J lost 5 bases. The CDR3 length is 19 residues. Germline-derived CDR1 and CDR2 are LNHDA and SQIVND (reference sequence). In DNA form, the CDR3 reads TGTGCCAGTAGCGGGGACAGTCCGGGACTAGCGGGAGTGGACAATGAGCAGTTCTTC. Encoded protein: CASSGDSPGLAGVDNEQFF. The whole variable domain, filled in from reference TRBV19 and TRBJ2-1, reads DGGITQSPKYLFRKEGQNVTLSCEQNLNHDAMYWYRQDPGQGLRLIYYSQIVNDFQKGDIAEGYSVSREKKESFPLTVTSAQKNPTAFYLCASSGDSPGLAGVDNEQFFGPGTRLTVL.

This clonotype appeared many times. The chain couples TRBV5-1 to TRBJ2-4; possibly TRBD2 for D (6 bases). Germline loops: CDR1 SGHRS, CDR2 YFSETQ. The CDR3 length is 17 residues. With 5 bases removed from V and 0 bases from J, the gap between germline ends came to 18 bases. The CDR3 DNA sequence: TGCGCCAGCAGACGGCAGCCGGGGGATCTAGCCAAAAACATTCAGTACTTC. As protein: CASRRQPGDLAKNIQYF.

This clonotype was seen a handful of times. The V and J genes are TRBV19 and TRBJ2-7, with TRBD1 matching over 8 bases. The CDR3 is 15 amino acids. Trimming cost V 9 bases and J 7 bases; bases outside gene matches: 17. The germline gives CDR1 LNHDA, CDR2 SQIVND (reference sequence). The CDR3 spells CASAIGGQAIGEQYF. In nucleotides, the CDR3 is TGTGCCAGCGCGATAGGGGGACAGGCCATCGGGGAGCAGTACTTC.

This clonotype was counted a few times. The rearrangement links TRBV18 to TRBJ2-7; possible D gene TRBD2, 5 bases. This CDR3 spans 13 amino acids. The germline CDR1 and CDR2 sequences are KGHSH and LQKENI. The V and J ends lost 5 bases and 4 bases respectively, with 12 bases between them. Here the CDR3 reads CASSTGDGYEQYF. DNA for the CDR3: TGTGCCAGCTCAACCGGGGATGGGTACGAGCAGTACTTC.

This clonotype was picked up many times. The chain joins TRBV5-1 to TRBJ2-3; 11 nucleotides line up with TRBD2. CDR1 and CDR2 from the germline V gene are SGHRS and YFSETQ. The length of the CDR3 is 16 residues. V trimming: 0 bases; J trimming: 6 bases; junction bases outside the gene matches: 6. The CDR3 protein is CASSLGSGGASDTQYF. CDR3 nucleotide sequence: TGCGCCAGCAGCTTGGGTAGCGGGGGGGCGTCGGATACGCAGTATTTT.

The table lists this clonotype with many counts. The V gene is TRBV5-1, the J gene TRBJ2-3; D remains unclear. The CDR3 consists of 12 residues. Germline V gives CDR1 SGHRS, CDR2 YFSETQ. V gave up 0 bases and J gave up 5 bases, with 4 bases separating them. The CDR3 DNA reads TGCGCCAGCAGCTTGGCCAAAGATACGCAGTATTTT. Translating gives CASSLAKDTQYF.

This clonotype was found a few times. V and J are TRBV9 and TRBJ2-7; no clear D. Germline V gene sequence: CDR1 SGDLS, CDR2 YYNGEE. The CDR3 sequence is 13 residues long. V shed 4 bases and J shed 2 bases, with 10 bases lying between them. The CDR3 sequence: CASSSRVPYEQYF. CDR3 DNA sequence: TGTGCCAGCAGCTCACGGGTACCCTACGAGCAGTACTTC.

This clonotype showed up just a few times. V and J are TRBV28 and TRBJ1-2; 7 bases map to TRBD1. The length of the CDR3 is 15 residues. Looked up from germline, CDR1 is MDHEN and CDR2 is SYDVKM. The trim removed 7 bases at V and 0 bases at J, leaving 8 bases unmatched. The CDR3 DNA sequence: TGTGCCAGCACCGATCTGACAGGGCCTAACTATGGCTACACCTTC. Translated: CASTDLTGPNYGYTF.

This clonotype was counted many times. The chain's CDR3 is CASWNMNTEAFF. The CDR3 DNA follows: TGCGCCAGCTGGAACATGAACACTGAAGCTTTCTTT. The gene calls are TRBV5-1 and TRBJ1-1; D gene ambiguous. The CDR3 is 12 amino acids. The germline V gene has CDR1 SGHRS and CDR2 YFSETQ. V lost 7 bases and J 0 bases, leaving 7 bases between the germline ends.

The CDR3 sequence: CASSHPTTSGTSYEQYF. The DNA of the CDR3 is TGCGCCAGCAGCCACCCTACTACTAGCGGGACTTCCTACGAGCAGTACTTC. This rearrangement joins TRBV4-1 to TRBJ2-7; 10 bases fit TRBD2. The germline CDR1 and CDR2 sequences are MGHRA and YSYEKL. J lost 1 base, V lost 3 bases, and 9 bases had no gene match. The CDR3 covers 17 residues.

This clonotype was observed a few times. This rearrangement joins TRBV5-1 to TRBJ2-7, with D maybe TRBD1 (5 bases). This CDR3 region has 14 residues. V was clipped by 4 bases and J by 2 bases, with 13 bases between them. Germline CDR1 and CDR2: SGHRS and YFSETQ. The CDR3 DNA reads as TGCGCCAGCAGCAAGGACATTTTCACCTACGAGCAGTACTTC. It is translated as CASSKDIFTYEQYF.

This clonotype showed up just a few times. CDR3 in amino acids: CASSPRTGFTDTQYF. The CDR3 nucleotides are TGCGCCAGCAGCCCACGGACAGGATTCACAGATACGCAGTATTTT. V gene TRBV5-1 combines with J gene TRBJ2-3; TRBD1 matches 7 bases. The CDR3 loop spans 15 amino acids. Germline assignment: CDR1 SGHRS and CDR2 YFSETQ. Unmatched junction bases numbered 7, after V lost 4 bases and J lost 2 bases.

This chain uses TRBV27 with TRBJ2-7; the D gene is possibly TRBD1 (5 bases). CDR3 length: 16 residues. Trimming took off 5 bases at V and 5 bases at J, with 22 bases between the two ends. CDR1 and CDR2 (germline): MNHEY, SMNVEV (reference sequence). CDR3: CASSATLQGTSHEQYF. Written as DNA, the CDR3 is TGTGCCAGCAGTGCGACCCTTCAGGGAACATCCCACGAGCAGTACTTC.